These T cell receptor beta chains were read from a single sample in a study of blood T cell repertoires in COVID-19. Profiled with immunoSEQ multiplex PCR; TCRdb holds only in-frame clones, not every one. The data show approximately 260,000 clones, around four fifths seen once. Sequenced: PBMCs or T cells enriched from blood (not recorded which). The source is a man aged 25-45 years with acute COVID-19. The CDR3 runs from the conserved cysteine through the conserved F or W. The D gene is left open where the match is weak. Size is stated for part of the rows, as once, few or many counts, or as a class when the clone is expanded.

j_gene: TRBJ1-1
d_gene: NA
abundance: few
v_gene: TRBV15
CDR3nt: TGTGCCACCAGCACAAACTCCCTAGTGGCTTTCTTT
CDR3aa: CATSTNSLVAFF

j_gene: TRBJ2-1
d_gene: TRBD2
abundance: NA
v_gene: TRBV15
CDR3nt: TGTGCCACCAGCAGAGTCACGGGAGCGGGGTACAATGAGCAGTTCTTC
CDR3aa: CATSRVTGAGYNEQFF

j_gene: TRBJ1-3
d_gene: NA
abundance: NA
v_gene: TRBV11-2
CDR3nt: TGTGCCAGCAGCTTAGGCGGGGCCCTTGGAAACACCATATATTTT
CDR3aa: CASSLGGALGNTIYF

j_gene: TRBJ2-5
d_gene: TRBD2
abundance: NA
v_gene: TRBV15
CDR3nt: TGTGCCACCAGCCCGAGCGGGGCCCAAGAGACCCAGTACTTC
CDR3aa: CATSPSGAQETQYF

j_gene: TRBJ1-2
d_gene: TRBD1
abundance: NA
v_gene: TRBV9
CDR3nt: TGTGCCAGCAGGGCATCGACAGGGGCTATCTATGGCTACACCTTC
CDR3aa: CASRASTGAIYGYTF

j_gene: TRBJ1-5
d_gene: NA
abundance: NA
v_gene: TRBV6-1
CDR3nt: TGTGCCAGCAGTGAAGCCCGTCTGAGCAATCAGCCCCAGCATTTT
CDR3aa: CASSEARLSNQPQHF

j_gene: TRBJ1-3
d_gene: NA
abundance: NA
v_gene: TRBV5-8
CDR3nt: TGTGCCAGCAGCTGGGGCCACCTAGACTCTGGAAACACCATATATTTT
CDR3aa: CASSWGHLDSGNTIYF

j_gene: TRBJ2-1
d_gene: TRBD1
abundance: NA
v_gene: TRBV5-1
CDR3nt: TGCGCCAGCAGCACCGGGACAGGTGAGCAGTTCTTC
CDR3aa: CASSTGTGEQFF

j_gene: TRBJ2-1
d_gene: TRBD2
abundance: NA
v_gene: TRBV11-3
CDR3nt: TGTGCCAGCAGCTTAAGACTAGCGGGAGATTTTAAGGAGCAGTTCTTC
CDR3aa: CASSLRLAGDFKEQFF

j_gene: TRBJ2-1
d_gene: NA
abundance: NA
v_gene: TRBV11-2
CDR3nt: TGTGCCAGCAGCTTAGGGGTTCCGGGGTACAATGAGCAGTTCTTC
CDR3aa: CASSLGVPGYNEQFF

j_gene: TRBJ2-1
d_gene: TRBD2
abundance: few
v_gene: TRBV4-3
CDR3nt: TGCGCCAGCAGCCAAGATGATCCTAGCGGAATCTCCTACAATGAGCAGTTCTTC
CDR3aa: CASSQDDPSGISYNEQFF

j_gene: TRBJ2-3
d_gene: TRBD2
abundance: once
v_gene: TRBV9
CDR3nt: TGTGCCAGCAGCGTAGCTACGGGGGGATTGACAGATACGCAGTATTTT
CDR3aa: CASSVATGGLTDTQYF

j_gene: TRBJ1-1
d_gene: NA
abundance: NA
v_gene: TRBV5-1
CDR3nt: TGCGCCAGCAGCTTTCAACAAGACTTGAACACTGAAGCTTTCTTT
CDR3aa: CASSFQQDLNTEAFF

j_gene: TRBJ2-3
d_gene: TRBD1
abundance: NA
v_gene: TRBV6-5
CDR3nt: TGTGCCAGCAGTCCCGGGACAGCCAGCATCGATACGCAGTATTTT
CDR3aa: CASSPGTASIDTQYF

j_gene: TRBJ1-5
d_gene: NA
abundance: NA
v_gene: TRBV19
CDR3nt: TGTGCCAGTAGTATAGGTTCCCAGGCAGGCCAGCCCCAGCATTTT
CDR3aa: CASSIGSQAGQPQHF

j_gene: TRBJ1-1
d_gene: NA
abundance: NA
v_gene: TRBV12-2
CDR3nt: TGTGCAAGTCGCTTACTGGGACAGGGGGACACTGAAGCTTTCTTT
CDR3aa: CASRLLGQGDTEAFF

j_gene: TRBJ1-5
d_gene: NA
abundance: once
v_gene: TRBV19
CDR3nt: TGTGCCACCCGGGAGGGCGGGTTTGGCAATCAGCCCCAGCATTTT
CDR3aa: CATREGGFGNQPQHF

j_gene: TRBJ1-4
d_gene: NA
abundance: NA
v_gene: TRBV6-2/TRBV6-3
CDR3nt: TGTGCCAGCAGTTTTGAGGGTACGACGAAACTGTTTTTT
CDR3aa: CASSFEGTTKLFF

j_gene: TRBJ1-1
d_gene: NA
abundance: NA
v_gene: TRBV5-8
CDR3nt: TGTGCCAGCAGCTTGTGGGGGGAAGCAACTGAAGCTTTCTTT
CDR3aa: CASSLWGEATEAFF

j_gene: TRBJ1-2
d_gene: NA
abundance: many
v_gene: TRBV6-5
CDR3nt: TGTGCCAGCAGTTACGATGGAGGGAAAGGCTACACCTTC
CDR3aa: CASSYDGGKGYTF

j_gene: TRBJ1-1
d_gene: NA
abundance: NA
v_gene: TRBV29-1
CDR3nt: TGCAGCGTAAGCACAGGGTTAGCTTTCTTT
CDR3aa: CSVSTGLAFF

j_gene: TRBJ1-2
d_gene: NA
abundance: few
v_gene: TRBV16
CDR3nt: TGTGCCAGCAGCCCTTATGAGGGCTACACCTTC
CDR3aa: CASSPYEGYTF